One T cell receptor beta chain is described in this entry. Only in-frame clones appear in the TCRdb table, and some are missing; sequencing was by immunoSEQ multiplex PCR. In the table there are 19,000 or so clones, more than 75% of which are singletons. The sample comes from a study of T cell changes during pregnancy in multiple sclerosis. With 0 bases removed from V and 7 bases from J, the gap between germline ends came to 10 bases. Germline CDR1 is LGHNA and CDR2 is YNFKEQ. The length of the CDR3 is 14 residues. This chain joins TRBV4-2 and TRBJ2-1; possible D gene TRBD2, 6 bases. The specimen comprised CD4+ T cells from peripheral blood mononuclear cells, sampled in the first trimester of pregnancy. This TCR derives from a female donor in good health, enrolled as a control in a pregnancy study. Here the CDR3 reads CASSQEIAGNEQFF. The CDR3 DNA is TGTGCCAGCAGCCAAGAAATCGCGGGAAATGAGCAGTTCTTC.